The 13 T cell receptor beta chains presented below share a single source sample, sequenced in a study of tumor-infiltrating lymphocytes in primary liver carcinoma. A constant-region primer primed TCR beta cDNA synthesis from about 530 ng of total RNA. Libraries for TCR beta were built through three nested multiplex PCR rounds, which together made up a slightly modified ARM-PCR procedure. In the first two PCR rounds, TRBV1-TRBV30 forward primers were paired with a C-beta reverse primer, and each round lasted approximately 9 cycles. TCRdb re-called the multiplex PCR reads with MiXCR, one entry per CDR3 protein. The sample yields roughly 330,000 distinct CDR3 sequences, approximately 65% seen once. Both blood RNA, taken from unsorted whole blood, and germline DNA were extracted. The sequenced sample consisted of peripheral blood. These receptors all stem from a middle-aged man with primary liver carcinoma and hepatitis B virus infection.

This chain links TRBV11-2 with TRBJ2-7; tentatively, D is TRBD2 (5 bases). The CDR3 is 14 residues long. Germline-derived CDR1 and CDR2 are SGHAT and FQNNGV. V shed 4 bases and J shed 3 bases, with 13 bases lying between them. CDR3 protein: CASSSQTEGYEQYF. In DNA form, the CDR3 reads TGTGCCAGCAGCTCGCAAACAGAGGGCTACGAGCAGTACTTC. The complete variable domain, with remaining parts taken from reference TRBV11-2 and TRBJ2-7, reads EAGVAQSPRYKIIEKRQSVAFWCNPISGHATLYWYQQILGQGPKLLIQFQNNGVVDDSQLPKDRFSAERLKGVDSTLKIQPAKLEDSAVYLCASSSQTEGYEQYFGPGTRLTVT.

As for this clonotype: Lacking the conserved final phenylalanine or tryptophan, this CDR3 likely reflects a read error. This chain links TRBV29-1 with TRBJ1-2; possibly TRBD1 for D (5 bases). The CDR3 consists of 12 residues. Germline CDR1 is SQVTM and CDR2 is ANQGSEA. V was cut by 1 base and J by 7 bases, with 10 bases left in between. The CDR3 region has the DNA TGCAGCGTTGAAGGATGGGGCCTTGGCTACACCCTC. Its protein product is CSVEGWGLGYTL.

This clonotype showed up just once. The rearrangement uses TRBV5-1 and TRBJ2-3; TRBD2 matches 11 bases. The J segment lost 4 bases and the V segment lost 0 bases, leaving 10 bases of the junction unmatched. Germline CDR1 reads SGHRS; CDR2 reads YFSETQ. CDR3 length: 18 amino acids. The CDR3 loop reads CASSLAGTSGYGADTQYF. The DNA for the CDR3 is TGCGCCAGCAGCTTGGCGGGGACTAGCGGATACGGGGCAGATACGCAGTATTTT.

As regards this clonotype: Germline and junction disagree at one end, which may indicate a read error. The chain couples TRBV11-2 to TRBJ2-7; perhaps TRBD2 as D (6 bases). Germline loops: CDR1 SGHAT, CDR2 FQNNGV. The CDR3 covers 15 residues. The CDR3 nucleotides are TGTGGCAGCAGCTTGGGGCCTGCGGGGTCGCGGGAACAGTACTTC. The encoded protein is CGSSLGPAGSREQYF.

As regards this clonotype: This may arise from a read error, as a much more abundant clone is one base away. The chain combines TRBV6-6 with TRBJ2-7, with D possibly being TRBD1 (6 bases). This CDR3 is built from 13 residues. V was shortened by 8 bases and J by 6 bases, with 17 bases between the two germline ends. CDR1 is MNHNY, CDR2 SVGAGI, per germline (reference sequence). CDR3 DNA sequence: TGTGCCAGCGCTAGGGGGAAAATCGGCGAGCAGTACTTC. This gives the protein CASARGKIGEQYF.

The J gene is TRBJ2-7, the V gene TRBV6-5; D possibly corresponds to TRBD1 (5 bases). The germline V gene encodes CDR1 MNHEY and CDR2 SVGAGI. The CDR3 has 10 residues. With 5 bases removed from V and 6 bases from J, the gap between germline ends came to 5 bases. CDR3 region: CASSRGEQYF. DNA for the CDR3: TGTGCCAGCAGTAGGGGCGAGCAGTACTTC.

This chain connects TRBV6-2 or TRBV6-3 to TRBJ2-1, with no clear D. The CDR3 loop spans 16 amino acids. CDR1 is MNHEY, CDR2 SVGEGT, per germline. Trimming took 7 bases from V and 4 from J, leaving 20 bases between them. In nucleotides, the CDR3 is TGTGCCAGCATGAAGTTGCATGCTATGTTGTACAATGAGCAGTTCTTC. This codes for CASMKLHAMLYNEQFF.

This clonotype was seen at least ten times. V is TRBV5-1 and J is TRBJ2-1; D uncertain. Germline assignment: CDR1 SGHRS and CDR2 YFSETQ. Trimming removed 0 bases at V and 6 bases at J, with 10 bases between. The CDR3 has 14 residues. The CDR3 is CASSLGTTSNEQFF. DNA for the CDR3: TGCGCCAGCAGCTTGGGGACCACCTCCAATGAGCAGTTCTTC.

This clonotype was detected ten times or more. The CDR3 region has the DNA TGCGCCAGCAGCCCCCGGACTAGCGGGAGCGCTACCTACGAGCAGTACTTC. It is translated as CASSPRTSGSATYEQYF. This chain links TRBV4-1 with TRBJ2-7; 13 nucleotides agree with TRBD2. This CDR3 is 17 amino acids long. Germline loops: CDR1 MGHRA, CDR2 YSYEKL. V was clipped by 4 bases and J by 2 bases; unmatched bases: 8.

Details on this clonotype: Just one base apart from a much larger clone, this may be a read error. The gene calls are TRBV6-5 and TRBJ2-7, with D perhaps being TRBD1 or TRBD2 (5 bases each). Per the germline V gene, CDR1 is MNHEY and CDR2 is SVGAGI. The germline V and J ends were trimmed by 5 bases and 2 bases, with 16 bases remaining between them. There are 15 residues in the CDR3. The CDR3 is CASSKGEGSTYEQYF. CDR3 nucleotide sequence: TGTGCCAGCAGTAAGGGAGAGGGGTCAACCTACGAGCAGTACTTC.

Points on this clonotype: A much larger clone differs from this one at a single base, so this may be a read error. This chain uses TRBV6-5 with TRBJ1-4; D possibly corresponds to TRBD1 (5 bases). Trimming removed 0 bases at V and 2 bases at J, with 13 bases between. Germline loops: CDR1 MNHEY, CDR2 SVGAGI. The CDR3 loop spans 17 amino acids. The CDR3 bases are TGTGCCAGCAGTTACTCGATACCAAGGGGCACTAATGAAAAACTGTTTTTT. Its protein product is CASSYSIPRGTNEKLFF.

Remarks on this clonotype: One junction end disagrees with the germline gene, perhaps due to a read error. V is TRBV14 and J is TRBJ2-1; D is perhaps TRBD1 (5 bases). The CDR3 loop spans 16 amino acids. CDR1 and CDR2 (germline): SGHDN, FVKESK. The CDR3 reads CASSQDRWGSYNGQFF. The DNA for the CDR3 is TGTGCCAGCAGCCAAGATCGCTGGGGCTCCTACAATGGGCAGTTCTTC.

This chain uses TRBV5-1 with TRBJ2-7, with 7 bases aligning to TRBD2. The CDR3 is 14 residues long. Losses at the gene ends were 4 bases for V and 6 bases for J; bases not matched to a gene: 10. Germline CDR1 is SGHRS and CDR2 is YFSETQ. CDR3 coding DNA: TGCGCCAGCAGCCCTAGAGGGAGGGCCTCCGAGCAGTACTTC. This translates into CASSPRGRASEQYF.